These 31 T cell receptor beta chains were all obtained from the same sample, sequenced in a study of early T cells in non-severe SARS-CoV-2 infection. TCRdb called the 5' RACE reads again in MiXCR, with one record for every CDR3 protein. There are approximately 50,000 distinct CDR3 sequences in the sample; approximately 9.9% occur only once, and 13% lies in the top ten. The sample consisted of whole blood. The receptor source for this set is an adult who was a healthcare worker with PCR-confirmed SARS-CoV-2 infection or an uninfected control (not recorded which).

This clonotype was seen ten or more times. V gene TRBV6-2 or TRBV6-3 combines with J gene TRBJ1-5, with 10 positions matching TRBD1. The V segment lost 5 bases and the J segment 6 bases; nucleotides outside the gene matches: 1. Per germline, CDR1 MNHEY and CDR2 SVGEGT. This CDR3 is built from 13 residues. The CDR3 coding sequence is TGTGCCAGCAGTGACAGGGGGCGTCAGCCCCAGCATTTT. Translating gives CASSDRGRQPQHF.

This sequence joins TRBV6-1 and TRBJ2-1; 10 bases are a match to TRBD2. The trim removed 8 bases at V and 15 bases at J, leaving 13 bases unmatched. The CDR3 extends over 13 amino acids. The V gene's germline CDR1 is MNHNS and CDR2 SASEGT. The CDR3 reads CASSNGASGGLFF. The CDR3 DNA follows: TGTGCCAGCTCTAATGGGGCTAGCGGGGGCCTGTTCTTC.

This clonotype was seen repeatedly, ten times or more. This rearrangement joins TRBV10-2 to TRBJ1-1, with no clear D. CDR1 and CDR2 from the germline V gene are WSHSY and SAAADI. This CDR3 has 14 amino acids. V was pared by 4 bases and J by 0 bases, with 9 bases between. CDR3 in amino acids: CASSARTVNTEAFF. Written as DNA, the CDR3 is TGCGCCAGCAGTGCTAGGACGGTGAACACTGAAGCTTTCTTT.

This clonotype was recorded many times. The CDR3: CATRLSPAGELFF. DNA for the CDR3: TGTGCCACCAGATTGAGTCCCGCCGGGGAGCTGTTTTTT. The V gene is TRBV24-1, the J gene TRBJ2-2; unclear D gene. This CDR3 has 13 amino acids. From germline, CDR1 is KGHDR and CDR2 SFDVKD. V gave up 7 bases and J gave up 6 bases, with 11 bases separating them.

The table lists this clonotype with many counts. The chain is built from TRBV5-1 and TRBJ1-6; no clear D. The CDR3 loop spans 12 amino acids. The germline CDR1 and CDR2 sequences are SGHRS and YFSETQ. Between the trimmed V and J ends, which lost 5 bases and 9 bases, there was a span of 9 bases. The CDR3 nucleotides read TGCGCCAGCAGTCTGACGGGTTCACCCCTCCACTTT. This translates into CASSLTGSPLHF.

This clonotype is categorized as medium-sized. The V and J genes are TRBV11-2 and TRBJ2-1, with D uncertain. The CDR3 is 12 residues long. V was pared by 1 base and J by 8 bases, with 6 bases between. Germline V gene data show CDR1 as SGHAT and CDR2 as FQNNGV. The CDR3 DNA follows: TGTGCCAGCAGCTTAGGGGTACATGAGCAGTTCTTC. Translating it yields CASSLGVHEQFF. The complete variable domain, with remaining parts taken from reference TRBV11-2 and TRBJ2-1, reads EAGVAQSPRYKIIEKRQSVAFWCNPISGHATLYWYQQILGQGPKLLIQFQNNGVVDDSQLPKDRFSAERLKGVDSTLKIQPAKLEDSAVYLCASSLGVHEQFFGPGTRLTVL.

Many counts were recorded for this clonotype. The gene calls are TRBV5-1 and TRBJ1-1; a weak D match, TRBD1 (6 bases). Looked up from germline, CDR1 is SGHRS and CDR2 is YFSETQ. The CDR3 runs to 15 residues. Between the trimmed V and J ends, which lost 4 bases and 4 bases, there was a span of 17 bases. The CDR3 loop reads CASSTDRIGFTEAFF. CDR3 in DNA: TGCGCCAGCAGCACAGACAGGATTGGGTTCACTGAAGCTTTCTTT.

The rearrangement uses TRBV9 and TRBJ2-1, with D unresolved. Trimming left V 1 base short and J 8 bases short, with 7 bases between. The CDR3 sequence is 12 residues long. Germline V gene sequence: CDR1 SGDLS, CDR2 YYNGEE. CDR3 sequence: CASSVYVHEQFF. The CDR3 DNA follows: TGTGCCAGCAGCGTATATGTTCATGAGCAGTTCTTC.

Many counts were recorded for this clonotype. The V gene is TRBV20-1, the J gene TRBJ2-3, with 9 bases lining up with TRBD1. The CDR3 spans 14 residues. Germline loops: CDR1 DFQATT, CDR2 SNEGSKA (reference sequence). V lost 6 bases, J lost 8 bases, and 12 bases stayed unmatched. The CDR3 loop reads CSALTGQGWSTQYF. The DNA of the CDR3 is TGCAGTGCCCTTACGGGACAGGGCTGGAGTACGCAGTATTTT.

This clonotype was found many times. The genes are TRBV24-1 and TRBJ2-1; D not certain. The CDR3 is made up of 14 amino acids. Germline CDR1 reads KGHDR; CDR2 reads SFDVKD. Trimming pared 7 bases from V and 6 bases from J, leaving 15 bases between. The CDR3 reads CATRAVGLSNEQFF. In DNA, the CDR3 is TGTGCCACCAGGGCCGTGGGGTTAAGCAATGAGCAGTTCTTC.

The rearrangement links TRBV7-3 to TRBJ2-7, with 7 bases matching TRBD2. V was pared by 8 bases and J by 2 bases, with 12 bases of the junction left unmatched. The V gene's germline CDR1 is SGHTA and CDR2 FQGTGA. The length of the CDR3 is 15 residues. The CDR3 nucleotides read TGTGCCAGCGCCGCAGCGGGGAATATGGCCTACGAGCAGTACTTC. As protein: CASAAAGNMAYEQYF. The full variable domain, completed using reference TRBV7-3 and TRBJ2-7, is GAGVSQTPSNKVTEKGKYVELRCDPISGHTALYWYRQSLGQGPEFLIYFQGTGAADDSGLPNDRFFAVRPEGSVSTLKIQRTERGDSAVYLCASAAAGNMAYEQYFGPGTRLTVT.

V and J are TRBV12-3 or TRBV12-4 and TRBJ1-3; 8 bases agree with TRBD1. V shed 4 bases and J 0 bases; nucleotides not matched to a gene: 5. The CDR3 extends over 16 amino acids. The CDR3 nucleotides read TGTGCCAGCAGTTCCACAGGGGGTCGCTCTGGAAACACCATATATTTT. Protein: CASSSTGGRSGNTIYF.

This clonotype was counted many times. The chain links TRBV2 to TRBJ1-5; the D gene is possibly TRBD1 (6 bases). Germline V CDR1 and CDR2: SNHLY, FYNNEI. The CDR3 length is 14 residues. The V end was cut by 6 bases, the J end by 0 bases, with 9 bases between. For the CDR3, the DNA is TGTGCCAGCAGGTTGGACAGTAGCAATCAGCCCCAGCATTTT. Translating it yields CASRLDSSNQPQHF.

A few counts support this clonotype. The rearrangement uses TRBV10-3 and TRBJ2-7; 7 nucleotides line up with TRBD1. V lost 6 bases to trimming and J lost 1 base; unmatched junction nucleotides: 12. Germline V CDR1 and CDR2: ENHRY, SYGVKD. The CDR3 loop spans 16 amino acids. CDR3 sequence reads: CAIRERDRATSYEQYF. The CDR3 nucleotides read TGTGCCATCAGGGAAAGAGACAGGGCTACTTCCTACGAGCAGTACTTC.

This sequence joins TRBV5-6 and TRBJ2-2; D remains ambiguous. CDR1 is SGHDT, CDR2 YYEEEE, per germline. V was pared by 0 bases and J by 5 bases, with 5 bases between. CDR3 length: 13 amino acids. The CDR3 nucleotides read TGTGCCAGCAGCTTGGGTCGAACCGGGGAGCTGTTTTTT. Protein: CASSLGRTGELFF.

This clonotype was seen at least ten times. The chain recombines TRBV18 with TRBJ2-1; no firm D call. The CDR3 loop spans 14 amino acids. The germline gives CDR1 KGHSH, CDR2 LQKENI. Trimming took off 6 bases at V and 0 bases at J, with 9 bases between the two ends. The chain's CDR3 is CASSIPSSYNEQFF. The DNA for the CDR3 is TGTGCCAGCTCTATTCCGAGCTCCTACAATGAGCAGTTCTTC.

This clonotype was found many times. This chain uses TRBV6-2 or TRBV6-3 with TRBJ2-1; 13 positions match TRBD2. The germline gives CDR1 MNHEY, CDR2 SVGEGT. The CDR3 totals 20 residues. V lost 0 bases and J lost 0; bases outside the gene matches: 8. Written as DNA, the CDR3 is TGTGCCAGCAGTTACTCGATGGGACTAGCGGGGACCTACTCCTACAATGAGCAGTTCTTC. Amino acids: CASSYSMGLAGTYSYNEQFF.

This clonotype has only a few counts. V is TRBV3-1 and J is TRBJ1-1; perhaps TRBD1 as D (5 bases). Trimming removed 2 bases from V and 11 bases from J, with 15 bases in between. From germline, CDR1 is LGHDT and CDR2 YNNKEL (reference sequence). The CDR3 is made up of 13 amino acids. CDR3 sequence reads: CASSQIGEGNAFF. In nucleotides, the CDR3 is TGTGCCAGCAGCCAAATAGGGGAGGGGAATGCTTTCTTT.

This clonotype was detected a few times. The J gene is TRBJ2-2, the V gene TRBV7-3; unclear D gene. Germline assignment: CDR1 SGHTA and CDR2 FQGTGA. Trimming removed 4 bases at V and 3 bases at J, with 6 bases between. The CDR3 runs 13 residues. CDR3 coding DNA: TGTGCCAGCAGCTCACAGTACACCGGGGAGCTGTTTTTT. This encodes CASSSQYTGELFF.

The V and J genes are TRBV7-9 and TRBJ2-2; D gene uncertain. V was trimmed by 0 bases and J by 7 bases, leaving 6 bases between them. The CDR3 sequence is 13 residues long. Germline-derived CDR1 and CDR2 are SEHNR and FQNEAQ (reference sequence). DNA of the CDR3: TGTGCCAGCAGCTTAGCGGGATTCGGGGAGCTGTTTTTT. Protein sequence: CASSLAGFGELFF.

The chain links TRBV4-2 to TRBJ2-1; the match to TRBD1 covers 8 bases. Germline CDR1 reads LGHNA; CDR2 reads YNFKEQ. With 4 bases clipped from V and 0 bases from J, the junction kept 8 bases outside the gene matches. The CDR3 contains 17 residues. Here the CDR3 reads CASSLPGTGSSYNEQFF. CDR3 DNA: TGTGCCAGCAGCCTCCCGGGGACAGGAAGCTCCTACAATGAGCAGTTCTTC.

The chain links TRBV11-1 to TRBJ2-7, with no clear D. The length of the CDR3 is 11 residues. V gave up 4 bases and J gave up 9 bases, with 10 bases separating them. CDR1 is SGHAT and CDR2 is FQDESV in the germline V gene (reference sequence). The CDR3 sequence is CASSSDSAQYF. The DNA for the CDR3 is TGTGCCAGCAGCTCAGATTCGGCGCAGTACTTC.

The V gene is TRBV28, the J gene TRBJ2-7; 12 nucleotides match TRBD2. Germline loops: CDR1 MDHEN, CDR2 SYDVKM. The CDR3 is 12 amino acids. Trimming cost V 8 bases and J 6 bases; bases outside gene matches: 2. As DNA, the CDR3 is TGTGCCAGCGCGACTAGCGGGAGCGAGCAGTACTTC. Translating it yields CASATSGSEQYF.

A note on this clonotype: This sequence may be a read error, since a much larger clone differs from it by one base. J is TRBJ2-7 and V is TRBV29-1; 8 bases map to TRBD1. Unmatched junction bases numbered 4, after V lost 6 bases and J lost 6 bases. This CDR3 spans 11 amino acids. Germline V gives CDR1 SQVTM, CDR2 ANQGSEA. The CDR3 here is CSVGQVREQYF. DNA for the CDR3: TGCAGCGTGGGACAGGTCCGCGAGCAGTACTTC.

In its sample, this clonotype was seen a few times. The chain links TRBV28 to TRBJ2-3; D possibly corresponds to TRBD2 (5 bases). Trimming removed 8 bases at V and 4 bases at J, with 19 bases between. CDR1 MDHEN and CDR2 SYDVKM come from the germline V gene. This CDR3 region has 15 residues. As DNA, the CDR3 is TGTGCCAGCTCCGGGGTCGCTCTCGAGGCAGATACGCAGTATTTT. Its translation: CASSGVALEADTQYF.

In its sample, this clonotype was seen a few times. The V call is TRBV20-1, the J call TRBJ2-5; D is possibly TRBD2 (6 bases). The CDR3 totals 13 residues. With 6 bases removed from V and 2 bases from J, the gap between germline ends came to 13 bases. Germline values: CDR1 DFQATT, CDR2 SNEGSKA (reference sequence). CDR3 DNA: TGCAGTGCCCACGCGACTAGGCAAGAGACCCAGTACTTC. Translation: CSAHATRQETQYF.

This chain connects TRBV10-3 to TRBJ2-6; D gene unclear. Trimming stripped 6 bases from V and 4 bases from J, with 7 bases between. CDR1 and CDR2 (germline): ENHRY, SYGVKD. CDR3 length: 13 amino acids. This chain's CDR3 is CAIRPLGANVLTF. The CDR3 bases are TGTGCCATCAGACCCTTAGGGGCCAACGTCCTGACTTTC.

This clonotype was recorded many times. The J gene is TRBJ2-1, the V gene TRBV20-1, with 11 bases lining up with TRBD2. The germline V gene has CDR1 DFQATT and CDR2 SNEGSKA (reference sequence). This CDR3 has 16 residues. Trimming took 6 bases from V and 1 from J; bases not matched to a gene: 8. For the CDR3, the DNA is TGCAGTGCGACTAGCGGGACGGATAAATCCTACAATGAGCAGTTCTTC. Translating gives CSATSGTDKSYNEQFF.

This clonotype was seen more than once but under ten times. This chain joins TRBV9 and TRBJ1-6, with D possibly matching TRBD1 (6 bases). Germline V gene data show CDR1 as SGDLS and CDR2 as YYNGEE. The germline V and J ends were trimmed by 7 bases and 7 bases, with 21 bases remaining between them. The CDR3 has 16 residues. This CDR3 reads CASGPSGVLGNSPLHF. For the CDR3, the DNA is TGTGCCAGCGGACCCTCAGGGGTACTAGGAAATTCACCCCTCCACTTT.

This clonotype was counted ten times or more. The chain is built from TRBV20-1 and TRBJ2-7; TRBD1 aligns across 7 bases. The CDR3 consists of 13 residues. Germline-derived CDR1 and CDR2 are DFQATT and SNEGSKA (reference sequence). Trimming at V came to 6 bases and at J to 3 bases, leaving 8 bases not matched to a gene. The CDR3 sequence: CSAMTGFDYEQYF. The DNA for the CDR3 is TGCAGTGCCATGACAGGGTTTGACTACGAGCAGTACTTC.

This clonotype occurred a few times. The CDR3 sequence is CASRVERADTEAFF. DNA of the CDR3: TGCGCCAGCAGGGTAGAACGGGCGGACACTGAAGCTTTCTTT. The J gene is TRBJ1-1, the V gene TRBV5-1, with D unclear. The germline V gene encodes CDR1 SGHRS and CDR2 YFSETQ. V was trimmed by 5 bases and J by 3 bases, leaving 14 bases between them. CDR3 length equals 14 residues. The variable domain in full, completed from reference TRBV5-1 and TRBJ1-1, reads KAGVTQTPRYLIKTRGQQVTLSCSPISGHRSVSWYQQTPGQGLQFLFEYFSETQRNKGNFPGRFSGRQFSNSRSEMNVSTLELGDSALYLCASRVERADTEAFFGQGTRLTVV.